Presented here are 5 T cell receptor beta chains from one specimen sequenced in a study of CD8 T cells in Susac syndrome. Random hexamers were used to reverse transcribe the RNA input (roughly 0.5 to 1 ug). TCRdb reprocessed the immunoSEQ multiplex PCR reads via MiXCR and lists one record per CDR3 protein. The sample has some 200,000 distinct CDR3 sequences; 80% to 95% are singletons. Sequencing was done on a sample of CD8+ T cells from PBMCs. These receptors all come from a human donor with multiple sclerosis.

The chain combines TRBV28 with TRBJ2-2; 9 bases match TRBD1. With 4 bases clipped from V and 6 bases from J, the junction kept 12 bases outside the gene matches. Looked up from germline, CDR1 is MDHEN and CDR2 is SYDVKM. The CDR3 is 17 amino acids. Here the CDR3 reads CASSSLRDRVIPGELFF. The CDR3 coding sequence is TGTGCCAGCAGTTCCCTGAGGGACAGGGTGATCCCCGGGGAGCTGTTTTTT.

The chain carries TRBV30 and TRBJ2-3, with D perhaps assigned TRBD1 or TRBD2 (5 bases each). Germline V gene lookup returns CDR1 GTSNPN and CDR2 SVGIG (reference sequence). The CDR3 extends over 16 amino acids. V lost 3 bases, J lost 2 bases, and 18 bases lay in between. CDR3 protein: CAWSTGTSSTTDTQYF. In nucleotides, the CDR3 is TGTGCCTGGAGCACCGGGACCTCTTCCACCACAGATACGCAGTATTTT.

This sequence joins TRBV28 and TRBJ2-3; 7 bases align to TRBD2. The CDR3 has 15 residues. Germline V CDR1 and CDR2: MDHEN, SYDVKM. V gave up 3 bases and J gave up 3 bases; unmatched junction bases: 6. CDR3 DNA sequence: TGTGCCAGCAGTTTTGACAGCGGGGCTACAGATACGCAGTATTTT. This codes for CASSFDSGATDTQYF.

The chain is built from TRBV10-3 and TRBJ1-1; no clear D. The CDR3 is 15 residues long. Trimming removed 2 bases from V and 1 base from J, with 11 bases in between. Germline CDR1 reads ENHRY; CDR2 reads SYGVKD. CDR3: CAISEPEAGNTEAFF. Written as DNA, the CDR3 is TGTGCCATCAGTGAGCCTGAGGCGGGGAACACTGAAGCTTTCTTT.

The gene calls are TRBV12-3 or TRBV12-4 and TRBJ1-2; no clear D. V gave up 7 bases and J gave up 6 bases, with 18 bases separating them. CDR3 size: 14 residues. CDR3 bases: TGTGCCAGCATGCCAGGTTATTTCGCCGATGGCTACACCTTC. Amino acid sequence: CASMPGYFADGYTF.